One and the same sample provided the 5 T cell receptor beta chains below, sequenced in a study of cytomegalovirus exposure and HLA in healthy donors. The PCR was carried out with 60 Vbeta primers and 13 Jbeta primers. Using immunoSEQ multiplex PCR, the repertoire was profiled, and TCRdb retains in-frame clones only, with some absent. Of a few hundred thousand clones in the sample, about 80% were seen once. The sequencing input was PBMCs. These TCRs come from a woman aged 60-70 years in good health and CMV-seropositive.

The rearrangement uses TRBV12-2 and TRBJ2-5; the table's D call, TRBD2, has no DNA check behind it. TRBV12-2 is reported as a pseudogene. The CDR3 length is 15 residues. DNA of the CDR3: TGTGCAAGTCGCTTGGAAGCGGGAGGAAGGGAGACCCAGTACTTC. As protein: CASRLEAGGRETQYF.

This chain connects TRBV28 to TRBJ1-4; D is unclear. This CDR3 has 16 amino acids. V shed 3 bases and J shed 6 bases, with 17 bases lying between them. Germline CDR1 is MDHEN and CDR2 is SYDVKM. The CDR3 nucleotides read TGTGCCAGCAGTTTGGGCCGGCATAGGCGGGATGAAAAACTGTTTTTT. This sequence encodes CASSLGRHRRDEKLFF.

Concerning this clone: A read error may account for a junction end that differs from germline. The sample holds other DNA sequences that translate to the same CDR3. CDR3 bases: TGTGCCAGCAGTCACTCCTACGAGCAGTACTTC. Its protein product is CASSHSYEQYF. This chain connects TRBV6-5 to TRBJ2-7, with D hard to call. The germline gives CDR1 MNHEY, CDR2 SVGAGI. This CDR3 comprises 11 residues.

This sequence joins TRBV4-1 and TRBJ1-4; no firm D call. The CDR3 runs 15 residues. Germline loops: CDR1 MGHRA, CDR2 YSYEKL. Trimming left V 4 bases short and J 5 bases short, with 14 bases between. The CDR3 bases are TGCGCCAGCAGCCTGACGGCGGTGATGAATGAAAAACTGTTTTTT. Translation: CASSLTAVMNEKLFF.

V and J are TRBV14 and TRBJ2-7; possibly TRBD1 for D (6 bases). Per the germline V gene, CDR1 is SGHDN and CDR2 is FVKESK. The germline V and J ends were trimmed by 3 bases and 1 base, with 10 bases remaining between them. CDR3 length: 14 residues. CDR3 residues: CASSHPGVSYEQYF. The CDR3 DNA follows: TGTGCCAGCAGCCATCCAGGGGTTTCCTACGAGCAGTACTTC.